This TCR beta chain is from a study of Ad26.COV2.S vaccination and SARS-CoV-2 variants. Whole-study results and caveats: Comparable non-spike TCR breadth was observed in vaccine and placebo recipients.

The treatment here: over 15 received Ad26.COV2.S at low or high dose, single or two shots; about 5 received placebo; per-sample allocation not given. Specimens were obtained on day 63 following the first vaccine or placebo injection. The administered vaccine (an Ad26 vector) expressed Wuhan-strain SARS-CoV-2 spike. The germline V gene encodes CDR1 DFQATT and CDR2 SNEGSKA (reference sequence). The CDR3 consists of 15 residues. V lost 3 bases to trimming and J lost 6 bases; unmatched junction nucleotides: 9. As regards this clone: The antigen is unknown.

Profiling relied on immunoSEQ multiplex PCR, and the TCRdb table lists in-frame clones only, not all of them. The table has 200,000 to 250,000 clones, approximately 90% seen once. The origin of this receptor is a person aged 18-65 years who received the Ad26.COV2.S COVID-19 vaccine or a placebo. The material sequenced was peripheral blood, taken in a trial of Ad26.COV2.S vaccine versus placebo. The gene calls are TRBV20-1 and TRBJ1-5, with 9 bases matching TRBD1. CDR3 DNA: TGCAGTGCTAGTGCCCGGACAGGGGTCGGTCAGCCCCAGCATTTT. As protein: CSASARTGVGQPQHF.